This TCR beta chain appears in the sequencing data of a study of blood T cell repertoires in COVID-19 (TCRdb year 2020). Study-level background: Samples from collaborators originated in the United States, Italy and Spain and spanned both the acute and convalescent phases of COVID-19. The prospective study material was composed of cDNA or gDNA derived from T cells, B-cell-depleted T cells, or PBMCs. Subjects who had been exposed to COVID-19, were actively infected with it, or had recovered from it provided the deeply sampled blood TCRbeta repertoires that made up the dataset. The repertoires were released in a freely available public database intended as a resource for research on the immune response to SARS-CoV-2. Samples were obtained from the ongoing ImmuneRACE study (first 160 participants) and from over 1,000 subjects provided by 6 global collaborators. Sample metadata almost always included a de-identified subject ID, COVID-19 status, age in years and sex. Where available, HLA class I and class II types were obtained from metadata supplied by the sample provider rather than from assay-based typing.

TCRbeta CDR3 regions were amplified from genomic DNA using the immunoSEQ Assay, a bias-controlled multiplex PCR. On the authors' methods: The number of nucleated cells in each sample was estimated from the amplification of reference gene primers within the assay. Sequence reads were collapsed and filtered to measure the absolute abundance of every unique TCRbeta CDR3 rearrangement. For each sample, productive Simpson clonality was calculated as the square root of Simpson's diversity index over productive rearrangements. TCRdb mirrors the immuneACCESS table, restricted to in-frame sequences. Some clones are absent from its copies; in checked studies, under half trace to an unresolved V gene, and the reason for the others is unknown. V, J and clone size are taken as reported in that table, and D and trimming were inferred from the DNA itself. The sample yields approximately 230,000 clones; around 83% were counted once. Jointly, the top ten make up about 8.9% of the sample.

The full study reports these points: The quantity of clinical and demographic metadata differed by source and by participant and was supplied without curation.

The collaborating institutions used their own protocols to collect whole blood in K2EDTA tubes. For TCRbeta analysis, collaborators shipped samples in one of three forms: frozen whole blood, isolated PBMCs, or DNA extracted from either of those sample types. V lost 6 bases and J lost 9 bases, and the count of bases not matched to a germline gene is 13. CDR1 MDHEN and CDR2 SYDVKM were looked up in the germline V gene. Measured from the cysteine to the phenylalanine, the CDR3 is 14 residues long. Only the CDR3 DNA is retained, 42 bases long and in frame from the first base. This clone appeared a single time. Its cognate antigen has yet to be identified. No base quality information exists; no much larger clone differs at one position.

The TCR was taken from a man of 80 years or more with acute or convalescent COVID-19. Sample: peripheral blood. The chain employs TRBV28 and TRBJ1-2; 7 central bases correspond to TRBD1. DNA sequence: TGTGCCAGCAGACTCGGGACAGCCGTAGCTCGCTACACCTTC. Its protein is CASRLGTAVARYTF.